This TCR beta chain derives from a study of blood T cell repertoires in COVID-19. Overall study: COVID-19 samples from acute and convalescent phases originated in the United States, Italy and Spain. PBMCs, B-cell-depleted T cells, or T cells were the source of the cDNA or gDNA that made up the material.

Original analysis: Reference gene primer amplification yielded estimated nucleated cell counts. The method was immunoSEQ multiplex PCR; TCRdb's version includes in-frame clones alone and lacks a portion of them. V, J and clone size are those of that table, while D and trimming were read from the DNA. The sample contains around 310,000 clones, almost 90% of which appear only once. The Seattle patients joined while their infection was active and were tracked longitudinally afterward. This clone showed up just a few times. The sequence was obtained from a woman in her forties with COVID-19, enrolled during active disease. Sequenced material: peripheral blood.

CDR3 protein: CASSYFERSYNSPLHF. The CDR3, as DNA: TGTGCCAGCAGTTATTTTGAGCGGAGCTATAATTCACCCCTCCACTTT. The rearrangement uses TRBV6-2 or TRBV6-3 and TRBJ1-6; D is ambiguous. The V gene lost 3 bases and the J gene lost 3 bases, with 12 bases spanning the gap. The CDR3 is made up of 16 amino acids. CDR1 and CDR2 from the germline V gene are MNHEY and SVGEGT.